One sample yielded the 2 T cell receptor beta chains listed below, sequenced in a study of human T cells and chemical hapten exposure. TCRdb re-called the RACE reads with MiXCR, one entry per CDR3 protein. The repertoire has about 200,000 distinct CDR3 sequences, around 23% of them found once; the top ten carry roughly 2.3%. The time point is: patch test 3, about 24 weeks after DPC sensitization. The treatment here: therapeutic diphenylcyclopropenone sensitization with weekly scalp DPC. Source: whole blood, taken in connection with sensitization to the hapten diphenylcyclopropenone (DPC). The source of these receptors is a middle-aged woman with alopecia areata. Some clones in this sample may be carry-over from other donors' samples.

This clonotype occurred a few times. This rearrangement joins TRBV4-3 to TRBJ2-1; the match to TRBD2 covers 12 bases. The CDR3 is 18 amino acids. The trim removed 0 bases at V and 9 bases at J, leaving 12 bases unmatched. Germline-derived CDR1 and CDR2 are LGHNA and YSLEER. The CDR3 DNA reads TGCGCCAGCAGCCAAGATCGGACTAGCGGGACCTCTAGGGGTGAGCAGTTCTTC. It codes for CASSQDRTSGTSRGEQFF.

In nucleotides, the CDR3 is TGTGCCAGCAGCGCCGCTGGATCAGCTAACTATGGCTACACCTTC. This gives the protein CASSAAGSANYGYTF. J is TRBJ1-2 and V is TRBV4-2; no clear D. Trimming pared 5 bases from V and 0 bases from J, leaving 13 bases between. The CDR3 is 15 amino acids. The germline V gene encodes CDR1 LGHNA and CDR2 YNFKEQ.